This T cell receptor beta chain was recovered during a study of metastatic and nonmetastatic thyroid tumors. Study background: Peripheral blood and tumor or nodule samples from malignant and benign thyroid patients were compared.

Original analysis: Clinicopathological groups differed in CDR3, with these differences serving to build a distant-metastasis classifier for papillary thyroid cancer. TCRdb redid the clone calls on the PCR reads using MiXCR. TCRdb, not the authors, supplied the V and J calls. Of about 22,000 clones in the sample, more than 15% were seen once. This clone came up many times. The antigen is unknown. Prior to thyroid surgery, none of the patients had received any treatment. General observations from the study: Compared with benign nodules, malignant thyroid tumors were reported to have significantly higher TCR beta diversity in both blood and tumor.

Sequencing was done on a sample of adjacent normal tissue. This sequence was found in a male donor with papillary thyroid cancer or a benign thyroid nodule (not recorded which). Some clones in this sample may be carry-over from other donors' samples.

The CDR3 is CASSPSGSDPDTQYF. The CDR3 DNA reads TGCGCCAGCAGCCCAAGCGGGAGTGACCCAGATACGCAGTATTTT. The chain couples TRBV5-1 to TRBJ2-3; 8 positions agree with TRBD2. Germline-derived CDR1 and CDR2 are SGHRS and YFSETQ. CDR3 length: 15 amino acids. J lost 4 bases, V lost 4 bases, and 8 bases had no gene match.